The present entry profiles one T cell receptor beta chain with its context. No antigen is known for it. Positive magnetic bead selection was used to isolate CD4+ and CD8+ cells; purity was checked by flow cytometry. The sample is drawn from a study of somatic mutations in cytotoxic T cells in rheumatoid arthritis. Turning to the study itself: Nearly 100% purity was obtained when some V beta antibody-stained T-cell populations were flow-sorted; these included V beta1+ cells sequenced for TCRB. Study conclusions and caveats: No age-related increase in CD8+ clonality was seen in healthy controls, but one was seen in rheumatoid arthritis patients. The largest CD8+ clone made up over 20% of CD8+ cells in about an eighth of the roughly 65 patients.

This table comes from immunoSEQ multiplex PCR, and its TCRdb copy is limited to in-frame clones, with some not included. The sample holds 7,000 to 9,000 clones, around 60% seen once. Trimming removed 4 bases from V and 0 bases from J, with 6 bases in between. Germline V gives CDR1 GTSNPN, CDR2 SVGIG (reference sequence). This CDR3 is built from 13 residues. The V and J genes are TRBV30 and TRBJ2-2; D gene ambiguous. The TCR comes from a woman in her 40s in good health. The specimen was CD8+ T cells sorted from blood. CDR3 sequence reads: CAWIETNTGELFF. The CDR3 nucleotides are TGTGCCTGGATTGAAACGAACACCGGGGAGCTGTTTTTT.